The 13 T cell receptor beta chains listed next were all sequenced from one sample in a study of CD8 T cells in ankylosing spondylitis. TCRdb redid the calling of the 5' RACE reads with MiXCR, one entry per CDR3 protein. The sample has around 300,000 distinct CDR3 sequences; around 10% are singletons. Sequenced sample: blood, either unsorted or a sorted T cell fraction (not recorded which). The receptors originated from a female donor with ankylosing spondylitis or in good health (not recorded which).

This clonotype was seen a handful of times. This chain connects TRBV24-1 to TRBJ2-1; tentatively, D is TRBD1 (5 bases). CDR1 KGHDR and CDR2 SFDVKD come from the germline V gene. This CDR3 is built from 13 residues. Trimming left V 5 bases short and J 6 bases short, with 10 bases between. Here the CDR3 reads CATSGQGGNEQFF. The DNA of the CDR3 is TGTGCCACCAGTGGGCAGGGTGGCAATGAGCAGTTCTTC.

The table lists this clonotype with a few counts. The CDR3 here is CASSLERPKADTQYF. The CDR3 bases are TGTGCCAGCAGCTTAGAACGGCCTAAAGCAGATACGCAGTATTTT. The chain employs TRBV7-9 and TRBJ2-3; D gene ambiguous. From germline, CDR1 is SEHNR and CDR2 FQNEAQ (reference sequence). There are 15 residues in the CDR3. Trimming pared 1 base from V and 4 bases from J, leaving 12 bases between.

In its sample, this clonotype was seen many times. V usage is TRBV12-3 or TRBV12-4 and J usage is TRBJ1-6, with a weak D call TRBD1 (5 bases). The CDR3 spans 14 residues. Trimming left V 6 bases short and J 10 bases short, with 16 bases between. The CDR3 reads CASSRDLLWSPLHF. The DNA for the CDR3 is TGTGCCAGCAGCCGGGACCTTTTGTGGTCACCCCTCCACTTT.

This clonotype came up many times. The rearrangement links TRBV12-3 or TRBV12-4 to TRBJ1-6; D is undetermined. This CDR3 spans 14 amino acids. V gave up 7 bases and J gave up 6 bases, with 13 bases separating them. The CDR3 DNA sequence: TGTGCCAGCAATAACCGGGAAGCTAATTCACCCCTCCACTTT. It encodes CASNNREANSPLHF.

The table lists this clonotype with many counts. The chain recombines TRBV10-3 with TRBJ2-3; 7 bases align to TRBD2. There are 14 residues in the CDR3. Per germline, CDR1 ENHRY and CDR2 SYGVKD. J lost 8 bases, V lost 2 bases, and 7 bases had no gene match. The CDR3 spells CAISERLAWATQYF. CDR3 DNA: TGTGCCATCAGTGAGCGACTAGCATGGGCTACGCAGTATTTT.

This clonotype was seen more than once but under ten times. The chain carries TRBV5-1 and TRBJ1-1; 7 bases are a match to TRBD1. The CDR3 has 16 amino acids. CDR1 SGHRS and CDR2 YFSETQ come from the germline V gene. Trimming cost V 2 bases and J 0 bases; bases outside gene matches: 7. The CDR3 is CASSFGNRGMNTEAFF. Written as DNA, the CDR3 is TGCGCCAGCAGCTTCGGGAACAGGGGCATGAACACTGAAGCTTTCTTT.

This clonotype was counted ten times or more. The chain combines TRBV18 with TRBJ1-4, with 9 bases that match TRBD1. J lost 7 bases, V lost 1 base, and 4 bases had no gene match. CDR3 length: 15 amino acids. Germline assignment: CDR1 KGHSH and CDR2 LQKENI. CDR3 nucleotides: TGTGCCAGCTCACCACGGACAGGGGAAAGTGAAAAACTGTTTTTT. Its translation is CASSPRTGESEKLFF.

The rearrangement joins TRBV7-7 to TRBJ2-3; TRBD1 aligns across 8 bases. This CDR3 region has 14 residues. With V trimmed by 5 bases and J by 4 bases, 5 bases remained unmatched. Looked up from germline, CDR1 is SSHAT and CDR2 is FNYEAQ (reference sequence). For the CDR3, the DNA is TGTGCCAGCAGCCATGGACAGGGTGCAGATACGCAGTATTTT. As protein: CASSHGQGADTQYF.

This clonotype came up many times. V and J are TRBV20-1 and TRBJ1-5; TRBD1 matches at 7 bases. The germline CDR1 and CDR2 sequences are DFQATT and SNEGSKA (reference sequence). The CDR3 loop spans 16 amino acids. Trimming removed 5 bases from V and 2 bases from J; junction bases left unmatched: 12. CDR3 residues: CSAADRLVGGNQPQHF. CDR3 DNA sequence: TGCAGTGCTGCGGACAGGCTGGTAGGGGGCAATCAGCCCCAGCATTTT.

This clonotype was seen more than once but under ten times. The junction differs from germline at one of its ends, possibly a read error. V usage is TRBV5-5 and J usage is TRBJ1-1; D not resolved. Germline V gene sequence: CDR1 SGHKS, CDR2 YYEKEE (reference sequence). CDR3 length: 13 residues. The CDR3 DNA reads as TGTGCCAGCAGCGCCGGGCCTGGATTCGGCTTCGCATTT. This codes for CASSAGPGFGFAF.

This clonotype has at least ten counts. The CDR3 protein is CATSSLGGGGNEQFF. The DNA for the CDR3 is TGTGCCACCAGTAGCCTGGGGGGCGGGGGCAATGAGCAGTTCTTC. This chain uses TRBV24-1 with TRBJ2-1, with D perhaps matching TRBD2 (7 bases). Between the trimmed V and J ends, which lost 6 bases and 6 bases, there was a span of 17 bases. The CDR3 loop spans 15 amino acids. The V gene's germline CDR1 is KGHDR and CDR2 SFDVKD.

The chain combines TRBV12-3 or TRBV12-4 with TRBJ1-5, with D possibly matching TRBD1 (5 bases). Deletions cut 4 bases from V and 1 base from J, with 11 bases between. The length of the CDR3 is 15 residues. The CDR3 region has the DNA TGTGCCAGCAGTTCCGGGGGTTCCAGCAATCAGCCCCAGCATTTT. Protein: CASSSGGSSNQPQHF.

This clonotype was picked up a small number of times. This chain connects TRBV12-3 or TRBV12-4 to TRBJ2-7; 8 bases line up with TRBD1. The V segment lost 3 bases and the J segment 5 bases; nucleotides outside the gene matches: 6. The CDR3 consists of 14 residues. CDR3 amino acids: CASSLSRGQDEQYF. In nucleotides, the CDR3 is TGTGCCAGCAGTTTGAGCAGGGGGCAGGACGAGCAGTACTTC.